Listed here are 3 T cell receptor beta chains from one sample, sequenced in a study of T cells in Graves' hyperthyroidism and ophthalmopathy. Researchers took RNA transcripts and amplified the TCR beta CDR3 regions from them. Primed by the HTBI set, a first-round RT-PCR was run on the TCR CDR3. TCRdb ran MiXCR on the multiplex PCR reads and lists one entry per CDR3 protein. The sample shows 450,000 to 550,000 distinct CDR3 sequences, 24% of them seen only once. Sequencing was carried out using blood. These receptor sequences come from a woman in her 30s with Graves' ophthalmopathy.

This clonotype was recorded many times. The CDR3 DNA sequence: TGTGCCAGCAGCCTTAGACAGGACTACGAGCAGTACTTC. Its translation is CASSLRQDYEQYF. The chain combines TRBV7-8 with TRBJ2-7; TRBD1 might be the D (6 bases). CDR3 length: 13 amino acids. Per the germline V gene, CDR1 is SGHVS and CDR2 is FQNEAQ. V was clipped by 5 bases and J by 3 bases, with 11 bases between them.

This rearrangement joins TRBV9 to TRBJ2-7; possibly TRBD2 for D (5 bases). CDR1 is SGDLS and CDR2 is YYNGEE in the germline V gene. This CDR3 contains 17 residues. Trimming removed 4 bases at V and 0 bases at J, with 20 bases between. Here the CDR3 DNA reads TGTGCCAGCAGCTCTCCCCGGGATCAAGGGAGCTCCTACGAGCAGTACTTC. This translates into CASSSPRDQGSSYEQYF.

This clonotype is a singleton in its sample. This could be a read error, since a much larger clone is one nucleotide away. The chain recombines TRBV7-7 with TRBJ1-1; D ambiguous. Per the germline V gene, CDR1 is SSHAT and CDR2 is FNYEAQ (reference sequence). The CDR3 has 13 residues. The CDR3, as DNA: TGTGCTAGCTGTCCCAGCGAGTACACTGAAGCTTGCTTT. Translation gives CASCPSEYTEACF.